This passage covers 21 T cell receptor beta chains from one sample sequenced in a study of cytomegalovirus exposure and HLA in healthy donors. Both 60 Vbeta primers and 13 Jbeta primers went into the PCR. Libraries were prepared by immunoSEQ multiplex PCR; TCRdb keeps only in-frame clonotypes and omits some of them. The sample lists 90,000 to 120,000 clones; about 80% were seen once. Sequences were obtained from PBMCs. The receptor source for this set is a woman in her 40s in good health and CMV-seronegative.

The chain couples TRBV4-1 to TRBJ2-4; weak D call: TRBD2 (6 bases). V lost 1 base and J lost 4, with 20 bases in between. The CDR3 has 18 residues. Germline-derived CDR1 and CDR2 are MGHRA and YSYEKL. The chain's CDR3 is CASSQGIGVSGGKNIQYF. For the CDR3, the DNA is TGCGCCAGCAGCCAAGGAATAGGGGTCTCCGGGGGTAAAAACATTCAGTACTTC.

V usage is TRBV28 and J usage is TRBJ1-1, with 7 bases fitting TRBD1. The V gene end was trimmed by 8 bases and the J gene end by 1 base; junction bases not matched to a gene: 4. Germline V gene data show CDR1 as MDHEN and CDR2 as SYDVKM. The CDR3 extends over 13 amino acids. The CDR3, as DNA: TGTGCCAGCCAGGGGGATAGGAACACTGAAGCTTTCTTT. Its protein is CASQGDRNTEAFF.

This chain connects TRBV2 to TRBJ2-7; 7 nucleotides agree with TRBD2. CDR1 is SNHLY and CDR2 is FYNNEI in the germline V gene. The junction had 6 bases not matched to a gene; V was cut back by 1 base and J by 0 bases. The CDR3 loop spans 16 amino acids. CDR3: CASSEGVAGISYEQYF. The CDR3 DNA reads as TGTGCCAGCAGTGAAGGGGTAGCGGGCATCTCCTACGAGCAGTACTTC.

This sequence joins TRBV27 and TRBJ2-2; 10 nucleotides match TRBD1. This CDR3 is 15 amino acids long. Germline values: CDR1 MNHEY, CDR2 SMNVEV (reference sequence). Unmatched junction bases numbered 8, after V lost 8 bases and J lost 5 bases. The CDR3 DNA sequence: TGTGCCAGCGGACAGGGGGATCTAGCTACCGGGGAGCTGTTTTTT. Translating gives CASGQGDLATGELFF.

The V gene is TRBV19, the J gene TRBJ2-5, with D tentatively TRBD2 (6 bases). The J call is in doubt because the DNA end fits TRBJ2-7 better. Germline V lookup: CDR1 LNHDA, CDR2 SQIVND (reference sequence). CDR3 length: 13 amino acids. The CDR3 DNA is TGTGCCAGTAGTATGGGACTTCACTACGAGCAGTACTTC. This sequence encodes CASSMGLHYEQYF.

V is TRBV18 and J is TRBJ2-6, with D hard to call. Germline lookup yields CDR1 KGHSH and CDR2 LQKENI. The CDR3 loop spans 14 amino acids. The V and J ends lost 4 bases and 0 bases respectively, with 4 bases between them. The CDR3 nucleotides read TGTGCCAGCTCACACAGCTCTGGGGCCAACGTCCTGACTTTC. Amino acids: CASSHSSGANVLTF.

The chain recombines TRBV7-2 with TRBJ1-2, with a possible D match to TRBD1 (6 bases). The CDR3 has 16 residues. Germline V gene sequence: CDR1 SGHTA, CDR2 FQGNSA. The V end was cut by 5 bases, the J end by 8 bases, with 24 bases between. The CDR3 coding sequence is TGTGCCAGCAGCCGACGGGGGGCAGCCAGGGTAATAGGCTACACCTTC. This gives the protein CASSRRGAARVIGYTF.

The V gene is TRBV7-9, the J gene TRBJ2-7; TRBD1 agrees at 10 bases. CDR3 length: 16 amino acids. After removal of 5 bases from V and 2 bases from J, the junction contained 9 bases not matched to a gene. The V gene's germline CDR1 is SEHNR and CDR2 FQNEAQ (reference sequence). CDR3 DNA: TGTGCCAGCAGCCCCCGTATCGACAGGGGGCCCTACGAGCAGTACTTC. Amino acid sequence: CASSPRIDRGPYEQYF. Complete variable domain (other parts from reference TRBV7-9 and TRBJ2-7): DTGVSQNPRHKITKRGQNVTFRCDPISEHNRLYWYRQTLGQGPEFLTYFQNEAQLEKSRLLSDRFSAERPKGSFSTLEIQRTEQGDSAMYLCASSPRIDRGPYEQYFGPGTRLTVT.

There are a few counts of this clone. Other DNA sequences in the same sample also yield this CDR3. CDR3 nucleotides: TGTGCCAGCAGGGCGGCGACAGTGGGTGAGACCCAGTACTTC. It encodes CASRAATVGETQYF. This chain connects TRBV28 to TRBJ2-5; TRBD1 might be the D (5 bases). Trimming pared 6 bases from V and 5 bases from J, leaving 16 bases between. This CDR3 contains 14 residues. Per the germline V gene, CDR1 is MDHEN and CDR2 is SYDVKM.

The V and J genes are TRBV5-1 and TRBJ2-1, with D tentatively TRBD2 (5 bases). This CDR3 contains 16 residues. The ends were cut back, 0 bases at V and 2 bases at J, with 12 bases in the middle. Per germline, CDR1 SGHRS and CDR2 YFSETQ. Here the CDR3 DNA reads TGCGCCAGCAGCTTGGCCTTGGGGAGCACCTACAATGAGCAGTTCTTC. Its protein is CASSLALGSTYNEQFF.

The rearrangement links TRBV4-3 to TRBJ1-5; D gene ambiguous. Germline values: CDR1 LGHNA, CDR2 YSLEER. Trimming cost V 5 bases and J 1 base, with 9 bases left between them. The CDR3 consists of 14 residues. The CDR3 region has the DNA TGCGCCAGCAGCTATTCGAGGAGCAATCAGCCCCAGCATTTT. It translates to CASSYSRSNQPQHF.

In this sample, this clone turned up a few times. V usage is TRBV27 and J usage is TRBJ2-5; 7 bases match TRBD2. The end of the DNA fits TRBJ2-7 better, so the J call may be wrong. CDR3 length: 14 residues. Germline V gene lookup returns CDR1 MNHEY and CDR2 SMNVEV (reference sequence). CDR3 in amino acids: CASSPAGPSYEQYF. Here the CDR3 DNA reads TGTGCCAGCAGTCCAGCGGGACCTTCCTACGAGCAGTACTTC.

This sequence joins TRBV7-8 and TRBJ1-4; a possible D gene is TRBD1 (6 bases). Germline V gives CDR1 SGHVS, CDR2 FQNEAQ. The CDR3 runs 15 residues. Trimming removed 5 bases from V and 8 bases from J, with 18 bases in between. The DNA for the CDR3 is TGTGCCAGCAGCCTCAGCAGGGGAGCAGGAGAAAAACTGTTTTTT. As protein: CASSLSRGAGEKLFF.

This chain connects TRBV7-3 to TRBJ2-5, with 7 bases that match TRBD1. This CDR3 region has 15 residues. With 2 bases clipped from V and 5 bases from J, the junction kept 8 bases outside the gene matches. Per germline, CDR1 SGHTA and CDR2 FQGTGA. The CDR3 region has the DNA TGTGCCAGCAGCTTAGGACGACAGGGTGGGGAGACCCAGTACTTC. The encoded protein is CASSLGRQGGETQYF.

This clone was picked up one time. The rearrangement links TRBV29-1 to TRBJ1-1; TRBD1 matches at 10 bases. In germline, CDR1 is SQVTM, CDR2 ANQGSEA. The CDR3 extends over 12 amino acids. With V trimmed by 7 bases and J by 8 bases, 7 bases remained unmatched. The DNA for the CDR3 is TGCAGCGCCTCGGACAGGGGGGCCGAAGCTTTCTTT. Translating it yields CSASDRGAEAFF.

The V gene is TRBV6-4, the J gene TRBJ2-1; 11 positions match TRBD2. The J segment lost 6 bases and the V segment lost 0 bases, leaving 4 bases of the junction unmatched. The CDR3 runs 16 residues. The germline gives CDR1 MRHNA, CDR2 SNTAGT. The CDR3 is CASSDSASGGPNEQFF. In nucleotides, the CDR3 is TGTGCCAGCAGTGACTCGGCTAGCGGGGGGCCCAATGAGCAGTTCTTC.

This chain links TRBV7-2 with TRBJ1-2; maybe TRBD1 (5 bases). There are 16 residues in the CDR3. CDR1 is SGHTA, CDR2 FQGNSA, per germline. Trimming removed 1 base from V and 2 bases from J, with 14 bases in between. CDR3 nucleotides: TGTGCCAGCAGCTTAGGTTTATCGGGACTGAACTATGGCTACACCTTC. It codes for CASSLGLSGLNYGYTF. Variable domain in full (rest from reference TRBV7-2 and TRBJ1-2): GAGVSQSPSNKVTEKGKDVELRCDPISGHTALYWYRQSLGQGLEFLIYFQGNSAPDKSGLPSDRFSAERTGGSVSTLTIQRTQQEDSAVYLCASSLGLSGLNYGYTFGSGTRLTVV.

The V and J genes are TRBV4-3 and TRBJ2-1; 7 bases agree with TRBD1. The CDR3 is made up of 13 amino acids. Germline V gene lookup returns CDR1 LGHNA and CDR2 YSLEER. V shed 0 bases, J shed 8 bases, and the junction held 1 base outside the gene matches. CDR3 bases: TGCGCCAGCAGCCAAGATAGGGGGCATGAGCAGTTCTTC. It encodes CASSQDRGHEQFF.

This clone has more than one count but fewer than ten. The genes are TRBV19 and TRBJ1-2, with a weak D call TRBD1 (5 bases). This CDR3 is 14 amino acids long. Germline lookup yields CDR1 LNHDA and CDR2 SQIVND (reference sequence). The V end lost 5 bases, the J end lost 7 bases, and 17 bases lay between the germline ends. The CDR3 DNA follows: TGTGCCAGTAGTCGGGGACTCCTCGCGGGTGGCTACACCTTC. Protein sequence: CASSRGLLAGGYTF.

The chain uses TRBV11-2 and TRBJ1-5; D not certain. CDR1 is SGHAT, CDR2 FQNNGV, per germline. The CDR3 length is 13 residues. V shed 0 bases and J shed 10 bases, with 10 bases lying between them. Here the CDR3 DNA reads TGTGCCAGCAGCTTAGACGCAAAGAGTCCCCAGCATTTT. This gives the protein CASSLDAKSPQHF. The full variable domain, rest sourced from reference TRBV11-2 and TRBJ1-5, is EAGVAQSPRYKIIEKRQSVAFWCNPISGHATLYWYQQILGQGPKLLIQFQNNGVVDDSQLPKDRFSAERLKGVDSTLKIQPAKLEDSAVYLCASSLDAKSPQHFGDGTRLSIL.

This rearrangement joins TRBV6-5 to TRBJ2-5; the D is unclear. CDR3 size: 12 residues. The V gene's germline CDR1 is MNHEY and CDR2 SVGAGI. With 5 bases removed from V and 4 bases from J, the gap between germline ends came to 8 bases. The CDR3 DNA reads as TGTGCCAGCAGTGACCCGGGAGAGACCCAGTACTTC. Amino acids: CASSDPGETQYF.